The 32 T cell receptor beta chains below come from one sample, sequenced in a study of blood T cell repertoires in COVID-19. The method was immunoSEQ multiplex PCR; TCRdb's version includes in-frame clones alone and lacks a portion of them. The profile covers 100,000 to 150,000 clones, with 85% to 90% appearing a single time and about 6.9% taken by the ten largest. Sequencing was carried out using peripheral blood. The receptors originated from a man older than 75 with active or convalescent COVID-19.

The chain links TRBV10-2 to TRBJ2-1, with D maybe TRBD2 (6 bases). This CDR3 has 14 amino acids. Trimming stripped 5 bases from V and 0 bases from J, with 8 bases between. Germline V gene sequence: CDR1 WSHSY, CDR2 SAAADI. The CDR3 protein is CASSYGSSYNEQFF. CDR3 in DNA: TGCGCCAGCAGTTACGGGAGCTCCTACAATGAGCAGTTCTTC.

The chain joins TRBV19 to TRBJ2-1, with 13 bases that match TRBD2. The CDR3 covers 14 residues. The germline V gene has CDR1 LNHDA and CDR2 SQIVND (reference sequence). V shed 6 bases and J 9 bases; nucleotides not matched to a gene: 5. CDR3 bases: TGTGCCAGTAGCACTAGCGGGGGGGCTGGTGAGCAGTTCTTC. Amino acids: CASSTSGGAGEQFF.

This clone was picked up a small number of times. V gene TRBV4-1 combines with J gene TRBJ2-7, with D unresolved. This CDR3 has 13 amino acids. Germline V gene sequence: CDR1 MGHRA, CDR2 YSYEKL. V shed 0 bases and J shed 3 bases, with 6 bases lying between them. CDR3 coding DNA: TGCGCCAGCAGCCAAGAACTATTCTACGAGCAGTACTTC. This sequence encodes CASSQELFYEQYF.

The chain joins TRBV7-3 to TRBJ2-1; 15 bases are shared with TRBD2. The CDR3 is 16 amino acids. Germline CDR1 reads SGHTA; CDR2 reads FQGTGA. V gave up 5 bases and J gave up 8 bases; unmatched junction bases: 7. The CDR3 sequence is CASSPQGLAGGDEQFF. The CDR3 DNA follows: TGTGCCAGCAGCCCACAGGGACTAGCGGGAGGCGATGAGCAGTTCTTC.

The V and J genes are TRBV19 and TRBJ2-2; D remains unclear. From germline, CDR1 is LNHDA and CDR2 SQIVND (reference sequence). Trimming removed 6 bases at V and 2 bases at J, with 4 bases between. The CDR3 sequence is 12 residues long. The CDR3 region has the DNA TGTGCCAGTAGGAGCAACACCGGGGAGCTGTTTTTT. Amino acid sequence: CASRSNTGELFF.

The chain is built from TRBV6-2 or TRBV6-3 and TRBJ2-5; TRBD2 matches 8 bases. Germline V gives CDR1 MNHEY, CDR2 SVGEGT. The CDR3 runs to 17 residues. Trimming cost V 5 bases and J 0 bases; bases outside gene matches: 11. CDR3 nucleotides: TGTGCCAGCAGTCCCCTGGCGATAGCGGGGCACCAAGAGACCCAGTACTTC. As protein: CASSPLAIAGHQETQYF.

CDR3 nucleotide sequence: TGTGCCAGCAGCCAAGTTAGGCTAGCGGGGACCTACAATGAGCAGTTCTTC. Protein product: CASSQVRLAGTYNEQFF. V and J are TRBV3-1 (or the pseudogene TRBV3-2) and TRBJ2-1; 9 positions agree with TRBD2. V lost 1 base to trimming and J lost 2 bases; unmatched junction nucleotides: 6. Germline V lookup: CDR1 LGHDT, CDR2 YNNKEL (reference sequence). The CDR3 consists of 17 residues.

V is TRBV28 and J is TRBJ1-2; no definite D call. The germline V gene has CDR1 MDHEN and CDR2 SYDVKM. V was clipped by 6 bases and J by 2 bases, with 10 bases between them. The CDR3 length is 13 residues. The CDR3 sequence is CASRSQRNYGYTF. The CDR3 DNA follows: TGTGCCAGCAGGTCTCAGAGGAACTATGGCTACACCTTC.

The chain couples TRBV7-2 to TRBJ2-1; TRBD1 aligns across 9 bases. The CDR3 runs to 15 residues. Trimming took 6 bases from V and 8 from J; bases not matched to a gene: 11. The germline CDR1 and CDR2 sequences are SGHTA and FQGNSA. In DNA, the CDR3 is TGTGCCAGCAGAGTTCGGACAGGGGCAGGGGATGAGCAGTTCTTC. Protein sequence: CASRVRTGAGDEQFF.

The V and J genes are TRBV19 and TRBJ1-3, with unresolved D. The CDR3 runs to 15 residues. Trimming stripped 7 bases from V and 0 bases from J, with 13 bases between. Germline-derived CDR1 and CDR2 are LNHDA and SQIVND (reference sequence). The CDR3 bases are TGTGCCAGTAACTTACAGCCTTACTCTGGAAACACCATATATTTT. Residues: CASNLQPYSGNTIYF.

This chain connects TRBV7-2 to TRBJ1-2, with D possibly being TRBD1 (6 bases). With 4 bases removed from V and 5 bases from J, the gap between germline ends came to 11 bases. The CDR3 extends over 13 amino acids. Germline V lookup: CDR1 SGHTA, CDR2 FQGNSA. As DNA, the CDR3 is TGTGCCAGCAGCTCAGGGGATCGTTATGGCTACACCTTC. Its protein product is CASSSGDRYGYTF.

This clone was picked up one time. This chain uses TRBV6-1 with TRBJ1-2, with TRBD1 matching 9 bases. V dropped 6 bases and J dropped 8; count of bases not matched to a gene: 13. CDR1 is MNHNS and CDR2 is SASEGT in the germline V gene. The CDR3 has 15 amino acids. CDR3 loop: CASRPQTQGATGYTF. The DNA for the CDR3 is TGTGCCAGCAGACCCCAGACACAGGGGGCGACAGGCTACACCTTC.

The chain recombines TRBV10-3 with TRBJ2-2; 7 nucleotides agree with TRBD1. CDR3 size: 17 residues. Germline loops: CDR1 ENHRY, CDR2 SYGVKD. Trimming removed 0 bases from V and 0 bases from J; junction bases left unmatched: 4. This CDR3 reads CAISESSGTANTGELFF. The CDR3 nucleotides read TGTGCCATCAGTGAGTCTTCTGGGACAGCGAACACCGGGGAGCTGTTTTTT.

CDR3 in DNA: TGTGCCAGTACCGGACAGGGAAGGATTGAAGCTTTCTTT. Protein: CASTGQGRIEAFF. The V call is TRBV19, the J call TRBJ1-1, with 8 bases lining up with TRBD1. J gave up 7 bases and V 7 bases, and 8 bases lay outside the gene matches. The CDR3 is made up of 13 amino acids. From germline, CDR1 is LNHDA and CDR2 SQIVND (reference sequence).

The J gene is TRBJ2-3, the V gene TRBV19; D is possibly TRBD2 (5 bases). Germline V gene data show CDR1 as LNHDA and CDR2 as SQIVND (reference sequence). Trimming took off 5 bases at V and 4 bases at J, with 10 bases between the two ends. This CDR3 spans 13 amino acids. The CDR3 coding sequence is TGTGCCAGTAGTCAACTAGTCTCAGATACGCAGTATTTT. Translated: CASSQLVSDTQYF.

V usage is TRBV6-5 and J usage is TRBJ2-7, with 11 bases that match TRBD1. Trimming removed 2 bases from V and 4 bases from J; junction bases left unmatched: 1. This CDR3 is built from 14 residues. Germline CDR1 and CDR2: MNHEY and SVGAGI. The CDR3, as DNA: TGTGCCAGCAGTTACCGGGACAGGGGGTACGAGCAGTACTTC. Translating it yields CASSYRDRGYEQYF.

The J gene is TRBJ2-2, the V gene TRBV7-7; 7 bases map to TRBD1. The germline CDR1 and CDR2 sequences are SSHAT and FNYEAQ (reference sequence). The CDR3 covers 17 residues. The V gene end was trimmed by 1 base and the J gene end by 0 bases; junction bases not matched to a gene: 5. The CDR3 coding sequence is TGTGCCAGCAGCTTAGGACAGGGAAGAGCGAACACCGGGGAGCTGTTTTTT. Its translation is CASSLGQGRANTGELFF. The full variable domain, in which reference TRBV7-7 and TRBJ2-2 provide the parts outside the CDR3, is GAGVSQSPRYKVTKRGQDVTLRCDPISSHATLYWYQQALGQGPEFLTYFNYEAQPDKSGLPSDRFSAERPEGSISTLTIQRTEQRDSAMYRCASSLGQGRANTGELFFGEGSRLTVL.

The rearrangement joins TRBV27 to TRBJ2-1, with 9 bases identical to TRBD2. CDR1 MNHEY and CDR2 SMNVEV come from the germline V gene (reference sequence). This CDR3 has 19 residues. Losses at the gene ends were 8 bases for V and 5 bases for J; bases not matched to a gene: 22. CDR3 coding DNA: TGTGCCAGCCGTCACTTGCAGGTTCCGACTAGCGGAATCCACAATGAGCAGTTCTTC. It yields the protein CASRHLQVPTSGIHNEQFF.

The chain joins TRBV30 to TRBJ2-1; 14 bases match TRBD2. V shed 2 bases, J shed 14 bases, and the junction held 11 bases outside the gene matches. Germline CDR1 is GTSNPN and CDR2 is SVGIG (reference sequence). The CDR3 consists of 15 residues. This CDR3 is CAWSTPRLAGGGKFF. The CDR3 DNA reads as TGTGCCTGGAGTACTCCTAGACTAGCGGGAGGGGGCAAGTTCTTC.

The chain's CDR3 is CASRQGGSYEQYF. The CDR3, as DNA: TGTGCCAGCAGACAGGGTGGGTCCTACGAGCAGTACTTC. The rearrangement joins TRBV25-1 to TRBJ2-7; a possible D gene is TRBD1 (6 bases). The CDR3 is 13 amino acids. Germline V gives CDR1 MGHDK, CDR2 SYGVNS. Trimming removed 6 bases at V and 1 base at J, with 10 bases between.

The chain carries TRBV19 and TRBJ1-1, with no clear D. Germline CDR1 LNHDA, CDR2 SQIVND (reference sequence). V gave up 7 bases and J gave up 0 bases, with 15 bases separating them. This CDR3 comprises 15 residues. DNA of the CDR3: TGTGCCAGTACCTATCTACGGGGTATGAACACTGAAGCTTTCTTT. Amino acids: CASTYLRGMNTEAFF.

This chain connects TRBV5-1 to TRBJ2-7, with a possible D match to TRBD1 (6 bases). The CDR3 length is 13 residues. V dropped 4 bases and J dropped 3 bases, with 11 bases sitting between them. CDR1 and CDR2 (germline): SGHRS, YFSETQ. In nucleotides, the CDR3 is TGCGCCAGCAGCACCAGGGGTAGCTACGAGCAGTACTTC. Protein: CASSTRGSYEQYF.

This clone was detected a few times. This rearrangement joins TRBV5-6 to TRBJ1-2; D is unclear. The V end lost 7 bases, the J end lost 5 bases, and 12 bases lay between the germline ends. The V gene's germline CDR1 is SGHDT and CDR2 YYEEEE. There are 12 residues in the CDR3. The CDR3 spells CASGTQIYGYTF. As DNA, the CDR3 is TGTGCCAGCGGCACCCAAATATATGGCTACACCTTC.

This chain connects TRBV18 to TRBJ1-3; 8 bases are shared with TRBD1. The CDR3 loop spans 15 amino acids. Per germline, CDR1 KGHSH and CDR2 LQKENI. The junction had 8 bases not matched to a gene; V was cut back by 6 bases and J by 4 bases. CDR3 region: CASSQGQATGNTIYF. In DNA, the CDR3 is TGTGCCAGCTCCCAGGGACAGGCGACAGGAAACACCATATATTTT.

This chain links TRBV9 with TRBJ1-4; D is unresolved. Germline V gene data show CDR1 as SGDLS and CDR2 as YYNGEE. The length of the CDR3 is 16 residues. With 0 bases removed from V and 4 bases from J, the gap between germline ends came to 13 bases. Here the CDR3 DNA reads TGTGCCAGCAGCGTAGTTATCGTCAGGCATAATGAAAAACTGTTTTTT. This gives the protein CASSVVIVRHNEKLFF. Full variable domain (rest looked up from reference TRBV9 and TRBJ1-4): DSGVTQTPKHLITATGQRVTLRCSPRSGDLSVYWYQQSLDQGLQFLIQYYNGEERAKGNILERFSAQQFPDLHSELNLSSLELGDSALYFCASSVVIVRHNEKLFFGSGTQLSVL.

This chain connects TRBV5-1 to TRBJ1-1, with no clear D. The CDR3 loop spans 13 amino acids. CDR1 is SGHRS, CDR2 YFSETQ, per germline. V lost 4 bases, J lost 6 bases, and 13 bases lay in between. Here the CDR3 DNA reads TGCGCCAGCAGCGCCGGTGGGCGCCCTGAAGCTTTCTTT. Protein product: CASSAGGRPEAFF.

The rearrangement joins TRBV28 to TRBJ2-2; 7 bases agree with TRBD2. Germline V gene lookup returns CDR1 MDHEN and CDR2 SYDVKM. Trimming at V came to 4 bases and at J to 5 bases, leaving 1 base not matched to a gene. The CDR3 has 13 amino acids. The CDR3 spells CASSWGGTGELFF. The CDR3 DNA reads as TGTGCCAGCAGTTGGGGGGGAACCGGGGAGCTGTTTTTT.

The CDR3 DNA is TGTGCCAGCAGCCTCGGACAGCTCTATAATTCACCCCTCCACTTT. This gives the protein CASSLGQLYNSPLHF. This chain connects TRBV5-6 to TRBJ1-6, with a tentative D call TRBD1 (6 bases). The CDR3 has 15 residues. The germline V and J ends were trimmed by 4 bases and 3 bases, with 11 bases remaining between them. Germline lookup yields CDR1 SGHDT and CDR2 YYEEEE.

The chain couples TRBV27 to TRBJ1-5; possibly TRBD1 for D (5 bases). The germline V and J ends were trimmed by 6 bases and 6 bases, with 12 bases remaining between them. The CDR3 loop spans 13 amino acids. Germline CDR1 and CDR2: MNHEY and SMNVEV (reference sequence). CDR3 nucleotide sequence: TGTGCCAGCAGCGCGCAGGGAGGTCAGCCCCAGCATTTT. Amino acids: CASSAQGGQPQHF.

The chain joins TRBV28 to TRBJ1-2, with a possible D match to TRBD1 (6 bases). Trimming removed 9 bases at V and 5 bases at J, with 43 bases between. CDR3 length: 22 amino acids. The germline gives CDR1 MDHEN, CDR2 SYDVKM. The CDR3 DNA reads TGTGCCAGAACCCTATCACGAAAAACGGAGAGGTTGTTAACAGGGCGAAATTATGGCTACACCTTC. Its translation: CARTLSRKTERLLTGRNYGYTF.

Written as DNA, the CDR3 is TGCGCCAGCAGCTTGATGTCTAGCGGCGGGGAGACCCAGTACTTC. Protein product: CASSLMSSGGETQYF. The J gene is TRBJ2-5, the V gene TRBV5-1; 7 nucleotides match TRBD2. The CDR3 sequence is 15 residues long. Germline assignment: CDR1 SGHRS and CDR2 YFSETQ. V dropped 1 base and J dropped 5; count of bases not matched to a gene: 8.

This rearrangement joins TRBV28 to TRBJ1-2; D call uncertain. Trimming took 2 bases from V and 1 from J, leaving 5 bases between them. The CDR3 length is 13 residues. CDR1 is MDHEN, CDR2 SYDVKM, per germline. The CDR3 sequence is CASSLPINYGYTF. CDR3 sequence (DNA): TGTGCCAGCAGTTTACCTATTAACTATGGCTACACCTTC.